Listed below are T cell receptor beta chains from one sample, sequenced in a study of beta chain features in type 1 diabetes. Libraries were prepared by immunoSEQ multiplex PCR; TCRdb keeps only in-frame clonotypes and omits some of them. The data hold approximately 160,000 clones, with 10% observed a single time. The sample was central memory CD4+ T cells from blood. These receptor sequences come from a man aged 25 to 40 with type 1 diabetes. Each CDR3 is given with its conserved first and last residue. The D gene is left open where the match is weak. Not all rows give a size; the values are once, few, many and, for expanded clones, a class.

>TRBJ2-7|many|NA|TRBV28
CASSLADRSSYEQYF
TGTGCCAGCAGTTTAGCTGACAGGAGCTCCTACGAGCAGTACTTC
>TRBJ2-3|few|TRBD2|TRBV7-2
CASSLGLASTDTQYF
TGTGCCAGCAGCCTCGGACTAGCTAGCACAGATACGCAGTATTTT
>TRBJ2-7|NA|TRBD1|TRBV29-1
CSVVTGGYEQYF
TGCAGCGTTGTCACAGGGGGCTACGAGCAGTACTTC
>TRBJ2-7|NA|NA|TRBV18
CASSPPGYAYEQYF
TGTGCCAGCTCACCACCGGGCTACGCCTACGAGCAGTACTTC
>TRBJ2-5|few|TRBD1|TRBV6-6
CASSYGSGGQETQYF
TGTGCCAGCAGTTACGGTTCAGGGGGCCAAGAGACCCAGTACTTC
>TRBJ2-2|NA|NA|TRBV6-1
CASKEDTGELFF
TGTGCCAGCAAGGAGGATACCGGGGAGCTGTTTTTT
>TRBJ2-7|NA|NA|TRBV5-6
CASSLGPSGGIYEQYF
TGTGCCAGCAGCTTGGGGCCTTCCGGGGGTATCTACGAGCAGTACTTC
>TRBJ1-2|NA|NA|TRBV30
CAWRAGNYGYTF
TGTGCCTGGAGAGCAGGCAACTATGGCTACACCTTC
>TRBJ2-1|NA|TRBD2|TRBV28
CASRPTSGGYNEQFF
TGTGCCAGCAGACCGACTAGCGGAGGGTACAATGAGCAGTTCTTC
>TRBJ2-5|few|TRBD1|TRBV11-2
CASSTGQGYGGKTQYF
TGTGCCAGCAGCACGGGACAGGGGTACGGTGGAAAGACCCAGTACTTC
>TRBJ2-7|NA|NA|TRBV25-1
CASLGHGGTYEQYF
TGTGCCAGCCTGGGACATGGGGGTACTTACGAGCAGTACTTC
>TRBJ2-3|few|NA|TRBV5-1
CASTPNGQSTDTQYF
TGCGCCAGCACCCCTAACGGACAGAGCACAGATACGCAGTATTTT
>TRBJ2-7|few|TRBD2|TRBV18
CASSPGTSGISYEQYF
TGTGCCAGCTCACCGGGGACGAGCGGGATCTCCTACGAGCAGTACTTC
>TRBJ2-1|few|NA|TRBV2
CASSPEGAGHPLNEQFF
TGTGCCAGCAGCCCGGAGGGAGCGGGACACCCTTTGAATGAGCAGTTCTTC
>TRBJ2-7|few|TRBD2|TRBV28
CASSSGTTPYEQYF
TGTGCCAGCAGTTCCGGGACTACCCCCTACGAGCAGTACTTC
>TRBJ1-5|few|NA|TRBV19
CASSIRGRGINQPQHF
TGTGCCAGTAGTATAAGGGGCAGGGGAATTAATCAGCCCCAGCATTTT
>TRBJ2-3|NA|NA|TRBV18
CASSPSSDYTDTQYF
TGTGCCAGCTCACCATCCAGCGACTACACAGATACGCAGTATTTT
>TRBJ2-1|few|NA|TRBV19
CASSIDRAGTYNEQFF
TGTGCCAGTAGTATAGATCGGGCAGGGACATACAATGAGCAGTTCTTC
>TRBJ1-2|NA|TRBD1|TRBV28
CASSLGQGPIF
TGTGCCAGCAGCCTCGGACAGGGGCCGATCTTC
>TRBJ2-7|few|NA|TRBV7-3
CASSSGAGSREQYF
TGTGCCAGCAGTTCAGGGGCGGGCTCCCGCGAGCAGTACTTC
>TRBJ2-7|few|TRBD2|TRBV7-8
CASSPEVASGYEQYF
TGTGCCAGCAGCCCTGAAGTGGCTAGCGGCTACGAGCAGTACTTC
>TRBJ2-5|few|NA|TRBV7-8
CASSLSALQYQETQYF
TGTGCCAGCAGCTTATCGGCCCTACAGTACCAAGAGACCCAGTACTTC
>TRBJ2-7|few|NA|TRBV18
CASSPWTGAAYEQYF
TGTGCCAGCTCACCATGGACGGGAGCCGCCTACGAGCAGTACTTC